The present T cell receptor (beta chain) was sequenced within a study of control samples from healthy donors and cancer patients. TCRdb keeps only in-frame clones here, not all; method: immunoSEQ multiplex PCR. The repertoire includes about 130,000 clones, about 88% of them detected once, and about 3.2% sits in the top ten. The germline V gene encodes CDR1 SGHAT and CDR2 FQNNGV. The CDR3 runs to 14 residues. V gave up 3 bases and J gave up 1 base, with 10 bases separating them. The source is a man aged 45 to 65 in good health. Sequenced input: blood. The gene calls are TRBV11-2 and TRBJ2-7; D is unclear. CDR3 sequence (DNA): TGTGCCAGCAGCTTCGGGTTCGGGTCCTACGAGCAGTACTTC. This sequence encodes CASSFGFGSYEQYF.